Listed here are 31 T cell receptor beta chains from one sample, sequenced in a study of blood T cell repertoires in COVID-19. Sequencing used immunoSEQ multiplex PCR; TCRdb keeps in-frame clones, though not all of them. The data contain 200,000 to 250,000 clones, about 90% of them singletons. The sequencing sample was made of peripheral blood. The receptors derive from a woman aged 55-69 years with acute or convalescent COVID-19.

The chain combines TRBV20-1 with TRBJ2-7; D perhaps matches TRBD2 (5 bases). CDR1 is DFQATT, CDR2 SNEGSKA, per germline (reference sequence). The CDR3 contains 13 residues. V was cut by 3 bases and J by 3 bases, with 12 bases left in between. CDR3 sequence: CSASPDYNYEQYF. The CDR3 nucleotides read TGCAGTGCTAGTCCCGACTATAACTACGAGCAGTACTTC.

The V and J genes are TRBV9 and TRBJ2-1; 8 positions match TRBD2. Germline CDR1 reads SGDLS; CDR2 reads YYNGEE. The CDR3 covers 17 residues. V dropped 3 bases and J dropped 4; count of bases not matched to a gene: 12. CDR3: CASSEGISGNIYNEQFF. CDR3 sequence (DNA): TGTGCCAGCAGCGAGGGGATTAGCGGGAATATTTACAATGAGCAGTTCTTC.

The chain combines TRBV6-5 with TRBJ1-2; 10 bases map to TRBD1. Germline CDR1 MNHEY, CDR2 SVGAGI. There are 15 residues in the CDR3. The V gene end was trimmed by 4 bases and the J gene end by 3 bases; junction bases not matched to a gene: 5. CDR3 coding DNA: TGTGCCAGCAGTTTCGCGACAGGGGGCGACTATGGCTACACCTTC. Amino acid sequence: CASSFATGGDYGYTF.

The CDR3, as DNA: TGTGCCAGCAGTGACGGGAACCTCAATCAGCCCCAGCATTTT. This encodes CASSDGNLNQPQHF. This chain uses TRBV2 with TRBJ1-5; D call uncertain. This CDR3 comprises 14 residues. V gave up 3 bases and J gave up 3 bases, with 9 bases separating them. Germline CDR1 SNHLY, CDR2 FYNNEI.

In its sample, this clone was seen a few times. The V gene is TRBV19, the J gene TRBJ1-3, with a tentative D call TRBD1 (6 bases). With 8 bases removed from V and 1 base from J, the gap between germline ends came to 21 bases. The CDR3 is 17 residues long. CDR1 is LNHDA and CDR2 is SQIVND in the germline V gene (reference sequence). For the CDR3, the DNA is TGTGCCAGTGGGGCAGGGGCTCAACTTTTTTCTGGAAACACCATATATTTT. Translation gives CASGAGAQLFSGNTIYF.

This clone showed up just a few times. The rearrangement uses TRBV7-2 and TRBJ1-5, with 11 positions matching TRBD1. V dropped 4 bases and J dropped 6; count of bases not matched to a gene: 5. Germline V gives CDR1 SGHTA, CDR2 FQGNSA. CDR3 size: 15 residues. CDR3 in DNA: TGTGCCAGCAGCTCTCGGACAGGGGGCAGTCAGCCCCAGCATTTT. Translating it yields CASSSRTGGSQPQHF.

The chain couples TRBV2 to TRBJ1-2; D is unresolved. From germline, CDR1 is SNHLY and CDR2 FYNNEI. V lost 4 bases to trimming and J lost 3 bases, with 12 bases between them. This CDR3 region has 14 residues. Here the CDR3 DNA reads TGTGCCAGCAGTGCGGTGAGAGTGGACTATGGCTACACCTTC. Its protein product is CASSAVRVDYGYTF. The full variable domain, completed using reference TRBV2 and TRBJ1-2, is EPEVTQTPSHQVTQMGQEVILRCVPISNHLYFYWYRQILGQKVEFLVSFYNNEISEKSEIFDDQFSVERPDGSNFTLKIRSTKLEDSAMYFCASSAVRVDYGYTFGSGTRLTVV.

The chain has TRBV5-1 and TRBJ2-7, with 10 bases that match TRBD1. Germline-derived CDR1 and CDR2 are SGHRS and YFSETQ. The CDR3 consists of 16 residues. J gave up 2 bases and V 0 bases, and 5 bases lay outside the gene matches. The CDR3 loop reads CASSLVWDRGAYEQYF. As DNA, the CDR3 is TGCGCCAGCAGCTTGGTTTGGGACAGGGGAGCCTACGAGCAGTACTTC.

The chain recombines TRBV29-1 with TRBJ1-1; D call uncertain. The CDR3 totals 15 residues. V shed 2 bases and J shed 2 bases, with 15 bases lying between them. Germline CDR1 SQVTM, CDR2 ANQGSEA. DNA for the CDR3: TGCAGCGTTGAAAGGTCCCCGGAGCTCAACACTGAAGCTTTCTTT. This gives the protein CSVERSPELNTEAFF.

The J gene is TRBJ1-2, the V gene TRBV7-9, with TRBD1 as a possible D gene (6 bases). The CDR3 has 15 amino acids. The V end lost 5 bases, the J end lost 6 bases, and 19 bases lay between the germline ends. Germline-derived CDR1 and CDR2 are SEHNR and FQNEAQ (reference sequence). The CDR3 loop is CASSPRGGPMDGYTF. CDR3 in DNA: TGTGCCAGCAGCCCCCGCGGGGGCCCAATGGATGGCTACACCTTC. Based on the CDR3 plus reference TRBV7-9 and TRBJ1-2, the full variable domain is DTGVSQNPRHKITKRGQNVTFRCDPISEHNRLYWYRQTLGQGPEFLTYFQNEAQLEKSRLLSDRFSAERPKGSFSTLEIQRTEQGDSAMYLCASSPRGGPMDGYTFGSGTRLTVV.

The V call is TRBV5-1, the J call TRBJ1-2; 8 bases align to TRBD1. This CDR3 region has 16 residues. The V segment lost 0 bases and the J segment 3 bases; nucleotides outside the gene matches: 7. CDR1 is SGHRS, CDR2 YFSETQ, per germline. The DNA of the CDR3 is TGCGCCAGCAGCTTGGGACCCTCGGACAGGGACTATGGCTACACCTTC. Amino acids: CASSLGPSDRDYGYTF.

As for this clone: Other DNA sequences in this specimen translate into the identical CDR3. The rearrangement links TRBV5-1 to TRBJ2-3, with D hard to call. The CDR3 has 14 amino acids. The germline V and J ends were trimmed by 0 bases and 0 bases, with 5 bases remaining between them. CDR1 is SGHRS, CDR2 YFSETQ, per germline. CDR3 sequence (DNA): TGCGCCAGCAGCTTGGGAGCAAGCACAGATACGCAGTATTTT. This translates into CASSLGASTDTQYF.

This clone has a count of ten or more. The chain is built from TRBV19 and TRBJ1-2; D remains unclear. The V and J ends lost 7 bases and 2 bases respectively, with 17 bases between them. Looked up from germline, CDR1 is LNHDA and CDR2 is SQIVND (reference sequence). The CDR3 spans 15 residues. The CDR3: CASMASSAGNYGYTF. DNA of the CDR3: TGTGCCAGTATGGCATCATCGGCGGGAAACTATGGCTACACCTTC.

V usage is TRBV6-6 and J usage is TRBJ2-5; 10 bases align to TRBD1. V gave up 7 bases and J gave up 6 bases; unmatched junction bases: 8. This CDR3 region has 14 residues. Germline CDR1 reads MNHNY; CDR2 reads SVGAGI (reference sequence). The CDR3 loop reads CASNGQGGSQTQYF. CDR3 in DNA: TGTGCCAGCAACGGACAGGGGGGTAGCCAGACCCAGTACTTC.

The genes are TRBV19 and TRBJ1-6; D gene unclear. Germline values: CDR1 LNHDA, CDR2 SQIVND (reference sequence). The CDR3 has 13 residues. The V gene lost 8 bases and the J gene lost 7 bases, with 12 bases spanning the gap. The CDR3 DNA sequence: TGTGCCAGTGGAAACGGAGTGAATTCACCCCTCCACTTT. Translation gives CASGNGVNSPLHF.

The gene calls are TRBV7-8 and TRBJ2-5, with D possibly being TRBD2 (6 bases). CDR3 length equals 13 residues. Trimming shortened V by 3 bases and J by 1 base, and 6 bases separated the two germline ends. Germline assignment: CDR1 SGHVS and CDR2 FQNEAQ. CDR3 region: CASSLGLQETQYF. CDR3 bases: TGTGCCAGCAGCTTGGGACTCCAAGAGACCCAGTACTTC.

The chain combines TRBV19 with TRBJ2-1; 8 nucleotides match TRBD1. The CDR3 loop spans 15 amino acids. Germline V gives CDR1 LNHDA, CDR2 SQIVND (reference sequence). V was clipped by 2 bases and J by 7 bases; unmatched bases: 7. The CDR3 DNA reads TGTGCCAGTAGTATAAGGGCAGGGGGCTTTAATGAGCAGTTCTTC. Its translation is CASSIRAGGFNEQFF. Full variable domain (missing parts from reference TRBV19 and TRBJ2-1): DGGITQSPKYLFRKEGQNVTLSCEQNLNHDAMYWYRQDPGQGLRLIYYSQIVNDFQKGDIAEGYSVSREKKESFPLTVTSAQKNPTAFYLCASSIRAGGFNEQFFGPGTRLTVL.

V usage is TRBV15 and J usage is TRBJ1-2; possible D gene TRBD1, 6 bases. Germline V gene sequence: CDR1 LNHNV, CDR2 YYDKDF (reference sequence). Trimming took off 1 base at V and 4 bases at J, with 10 bases between the two ends. The CDR3 has 14 residues. CDR3 protein: CATSRGGGAYGYTF. In DNA form, the CDR3 reads TGTGCCACCAGCAGAGGGGGGGGCGCCTATGGCTACACCTTC.

This chain links TRBV6-5 with TRBJ2-1; TRBD1 matches at 9 bases. Germline values: CDR1 MNHEY, CDR2 SVGAGI. CDR3 length: 14 amino acids. The V gene end was trimmed by 7 bases and the J gene end by 9 bases; junction bases not matched to a gene: 10. This CDR3 reads CASKEGQGRSEQFF. CDR3 nucleotides: TGTGCCAGCAAAGAAGGACAGGGGCGTAGTGAGCAGTTCTTC.

The chain uses TRBV11-3 and TRBJ2-3; D not resolved. The CDR3 has 15 amino acids. Deletions cut 1 base from V and 1 base from J, with 9 bases between. Germline CDR1 SGHNT, CDR2 YENEEA. CDR3: CASSLGGSRTDTQYF. The DNA for the CDR3 is TGTGCCAGCAGCTTAGGTGGCTCACGCACAGATACGCAGTATTTT.

The genes are TRBV9 and TRBJ1-1; the match to TRBD1 covers 7 bases. CDR1 and CDR2 (germline): SGDLS, YYNGEE. The CDR3 is 17 amino acids. V trimming: 3 bases; J trimming: 0 bases; junction bases outside the gene matches: 11. The CDR3 region is CASSDARDRAMNTEAFF. CDR3 nucleotides: TGTGCCAGCAGCGACGCCAGAGACAGGGCCATGAACACTGAAGCTTTCTTT.

The V and J genes are TRBV5-8 and TRBJ2-6; D is undetermined. Trimming left V 3 bases short and J 2 bases short, with 15 bases between. CDR1 SGHTS and CDR2 YDEGEE come from the germline V gene. This CDR3 region has 17 residues. CDR3 nucleotides: TGTGCCAGCAGCTCCGCTATCACCTCAACTGGGGCCAACGTCCTGACTTTC. Residues: CASSSAITSTGANVLTF. Based on the CDR3 plus reference TRBV5-8 and TRBJ2-6, the full variable domain is EAGVTQSPTHLIKTRGQQATLRCSPISGHTSVYWYQQALGLGLQFLLWYDEGEERNRGNFPPRFSGRQFPNYSSELNVNALELEDSALYLCASSSAITSTGANVLTFGAGSRLTVL.

V gene TRBV2 combines with J gene TRBJ1-2; D unclear. CDR3 length equals 13 residues. The germline V gene has CDR1 SNHLY and CDR2 FYNNEI. V gave up 7 bases and J gave up 14 bases, with 23 bases separating them. CDR3 sequence (DNA): TGTGCCAGCACGTCTAAGGGAGCAAGGAGCAAGACCTTC. Its protein product is CASTSKGARSKTF.

This clone showed up just once. The chain carries TRBV10-3 and TRBJ2-1; D is possibly TRBD1 (6 bases). The germline V gene encodes CDR1 ENHRY and CDR2 SYGVKD. The CDR3 is made up of 14 amino acids. V lost 7 bases, J lost 5 bases, and 15 bases lay in between. CDR3 DNA: TGTGCCATCATGGGGGCAAAAGGACACAATGAGCAGTTCTTC. This codes for CAIMGAKGHNEQFF.

V and J are TRBV19 and TRBJ1-6; D perhaps matches TRBD1 (6 bases). The CDR3 spans 14 residues. From germline, CDR1 is LNHDA and CDR2 SQIVND (reference sequence). V was pared by 6 bases and J by 9 bases, with 15 bases between. CDR3 bases: TGTGCCAGTAGCCCAGGGGTTACTGGTTCACCCCTCCACTTT. Residues: CASSPGVTGSPLHF.

The V gene is TRBV5-5, the J gene TRBJ2-2, with a possible D match to TRBD1 (5 bases). CDR1 is SGHKS and CDR2 is YYEKEE in the germline V gene (reference sequence). The CDR3 consists of 15 residues. V lost 0 bases to trimming and J lost 1 base, with 7 bases between them. The CDR3 sequence: CASSLVQGNTGELFF. The CDR3 nucleotides are TGTGCCAGCAGCTTGGTTCAGGGGAACACCGGGGAGCTGTTTTTT.

The rearrangement links TRBV19 to TRBJ2-5; 10 nucleotides line up with TRBD2. In germline, CDR1 is LNHDA, CDR2 SQIVND (reference sequence). V lost 0 bases and J lost 3; bases outside the gene matches: 7. The CDR3 extends over 17 amino acids. The CDR3 DNA follows: TGTGCCAGTAGTATAGAAGCTAGCGGGGGTAAGAAAGAGACCCAGTACTTC. It is translated as CASSIEASGGKKETQYF. Filled out from reference TRBV19 and TRBJ2-5, the complete variable domain reads DGGITQSPKYLFRKEGQNVTLSCEQNLNHDAMYWYRQDPGQGLRLIYYSQIVNDFQKGDIAEGYSVSREKKESFPLTVTSAQKNPTAFYLCASSIEASGGKKETQYFGPGTRLLVL.

This clone was observed once. This chain joins TRBV9 and TRBJ2-2; 7 bases are a match to TRBD2. The J segment lost 4 bases and the V segment lost 4 bases, leaving 7 bases of the junction unmatched. The length of the CDR3 is 15 residues. Germline-derived CDR1 and CDR2 are SGDLS and YYNGEE. Here the CDR3 reads CASSPRSSGTGELFF. For the CDR3, the DNA is TGTGCCAGCAGCCCCCGATCTAGCGGCACCGGGGAGCTGTTTTTT.

The chain joins TRBV5-6 to TRBJ2-4, with 11 bases identical to TRBD1. In germline, CDR1 is SGHDT, CDR2 YYEEEE. J was trimmed by 8 bases and V by 3 bases; bases with no gene match: 1. The CDR3 has 13 residues. CDR3 sequence: CASSWGQGDIQYF. The DNA for the CDR3 is TGTGCCAGCAGCTGGGGACAGGGGGACATTCAGTACTTC.

This clone was seen just once. The chain carries TRBV4-1 and TRBJ2-1; D is unresolved. The CDR3 spans 15 residues. Germline values: CDR1 MGHRA, CDR2 YSYEKL. V lost 0 bases to trimming and J lost 4 bases, with 10 bases between them. CDR3 region: CASSQDGLDYNEQFF. In nucleotides, the CDR3 is TGCGCCAGCAGCCAAGACGGGTTGGATTACAATGAGCAGTTCTTC.

This chain joins TRBV18 and TRBJ2-5; TRBD1 matches at 7 bases. This CDR3 contains 16 residues. Germline V gene data show CDR1 as KGHSH and CDR2 as LQKENI. After removal of 6 bases from V and 6 bases from J, the junction contained 16 bases not matched to a gene. The CDR3 bases are TGTGCCAGCTCCCACGAGGCGACAGGGAATGTACAGACCCAGTACTTC. It translates to CASSHEATGNVQTQYF.